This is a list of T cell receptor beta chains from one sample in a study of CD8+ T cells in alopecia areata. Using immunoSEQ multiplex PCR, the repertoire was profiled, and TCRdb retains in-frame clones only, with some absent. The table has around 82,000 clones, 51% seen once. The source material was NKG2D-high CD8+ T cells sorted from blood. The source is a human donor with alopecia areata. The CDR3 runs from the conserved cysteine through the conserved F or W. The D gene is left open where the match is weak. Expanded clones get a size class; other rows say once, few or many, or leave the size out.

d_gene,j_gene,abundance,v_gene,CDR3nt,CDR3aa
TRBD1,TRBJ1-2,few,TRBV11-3,TGTGCCAGCAGCTCTTCTTCCGGGAGGGGACAGGGAGACCACTATGGCTACACCTTC,CASSSSSGRGQGDHYGYTF
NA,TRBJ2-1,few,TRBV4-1,TGCGCCAGCGGAAGGTCCTCCTACAATGAGCAGTTCTTC,CASGRSSYNEQFF
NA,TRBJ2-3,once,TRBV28,TGTGCCAGCAGTTTTGAAGATACGCAGTATTTT,CASSFEDTQYF
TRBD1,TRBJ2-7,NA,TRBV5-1,TGCGCCAGCAGCTTGGGACAGGGGGGAGCCTACGAGCAGTACTTC,CASSLGQGGAYEQYF
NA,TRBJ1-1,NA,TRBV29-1,TGCAGCGTACCACTTGGGGGGAACACTGAAGCTTTCTTT,CSVPLGGNTEAFF
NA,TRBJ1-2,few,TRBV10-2,TGCGCCAGCAGTGATTCGTATGAGCTCCAATATGGCTACACCTTC,CASSDSYELQYGYTF
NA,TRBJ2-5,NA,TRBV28,TGTGCCAGCAGTACTTATCGTGGGACCCCGACTGGTCGGGAGACCCAGTACTTC,CASSTYRGTPTGRETQYF
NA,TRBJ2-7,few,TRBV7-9,TGTGCCAGCAGCTCGCAGGGGCCCGTCGATTCCTACGAGCAGTACTTC,CASSSQGPVDSYEQYF
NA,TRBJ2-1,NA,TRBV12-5,TGTGCTAGTGCCAACTTGGAGCCTGAGCAGTTCTTC,CASANLEPEQFF
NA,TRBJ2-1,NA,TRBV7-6,TGTGCCAGCAGTCTCCTAGCGATACACTACAATGAGCAGTTCTTC,CASSLLAIHYNEQFF
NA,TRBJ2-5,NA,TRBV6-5,TGTGCCAGCAGTTACGGGGTGTCAGAGACCCAGTACTTC,CASSYGVSETQYF
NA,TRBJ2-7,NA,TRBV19,TGTGCCAGTAGCCCTAGCGCCTACGAGCAGTACTTC,CASSPSAYEQYF
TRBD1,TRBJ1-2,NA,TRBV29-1,TGCAGCGTTGGAGGGACAGACAATTATGGCTACACCTTC,CSVGGTDNYGYTF
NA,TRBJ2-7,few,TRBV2,TGTGCCAGCTGGAAGGGCTCCTACGAGCAGTACTTC,CASWKGSYEQYF
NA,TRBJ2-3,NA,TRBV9,TGTGCCAGCAGCGTCTCCGGGGATACGCAGTATTTT,CASSVSGDTQYF
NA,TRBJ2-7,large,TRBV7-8,TGTGCCAGCAGCCACCGGGCCCGGAACGAGGAGCAGTACTTC,CASSHRARNEEQYF
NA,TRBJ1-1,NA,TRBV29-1,TGCAGCGTTGAAGTGGGGAGGGAGGGCACTGAAGCTTTCTTT,CSVEVGREGTEAFF
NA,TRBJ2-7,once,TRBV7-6,TGTGCCAGCAGCTTGGGAGGGGGCGAGCAGTACTTC,CASSLGGGEQYF
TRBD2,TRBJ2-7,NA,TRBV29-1,TGCAGCGCCGGACTAGCGGGAGGTCCCTCCTACGAGCAGTACTTC,CSAGLAGGPSYEQYF
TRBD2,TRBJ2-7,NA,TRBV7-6,TGTGCCAGCAGCTTAGCGCTAGCGGCCTACGAGCAGTACTTC,CASSLALAAYEQYF
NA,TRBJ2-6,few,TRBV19,TGTGCCAGCAACCCTAGCTCTGGGGCCAACGTCCTGACTTTC,CASNPSSGANVLTF
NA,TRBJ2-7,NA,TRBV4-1,TGCGCCAGCAGCCCCGGGCTGGCGTCCTACGAGCAGTACTTC,CASSPGLASYEQYF
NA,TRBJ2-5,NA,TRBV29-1,TGCAGCGTTGAAGTAGCAGGGTACCAAGAGACCCAGTACTTC,CSVEVAGYQETQYF